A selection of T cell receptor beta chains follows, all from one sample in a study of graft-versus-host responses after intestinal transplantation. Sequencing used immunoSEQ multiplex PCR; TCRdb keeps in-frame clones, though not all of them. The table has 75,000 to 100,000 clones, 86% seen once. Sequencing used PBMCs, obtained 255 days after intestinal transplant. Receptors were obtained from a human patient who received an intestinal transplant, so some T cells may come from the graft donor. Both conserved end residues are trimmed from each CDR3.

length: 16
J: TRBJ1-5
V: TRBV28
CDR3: ASSLDTVAVPSNQPQH

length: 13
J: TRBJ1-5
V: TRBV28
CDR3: ASSFRQGSNQPQH

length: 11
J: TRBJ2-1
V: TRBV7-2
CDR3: ASSQGRDRGGI

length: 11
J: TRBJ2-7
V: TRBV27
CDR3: ASSLYRGYEQY

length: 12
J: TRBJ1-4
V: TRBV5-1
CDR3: ASSLEGRLEKLF

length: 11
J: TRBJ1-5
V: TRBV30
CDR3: AWSGQNNQPQH

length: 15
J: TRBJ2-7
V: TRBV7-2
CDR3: ASSLARRGLSSYEQY

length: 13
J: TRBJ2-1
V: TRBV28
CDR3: ASSWGGTGSHEQF

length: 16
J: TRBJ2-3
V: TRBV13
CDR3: ASSLGLSRTRGTDTQY

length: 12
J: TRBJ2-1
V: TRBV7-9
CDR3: ASSTRGFYNEQF